What follows are 21 T cell receptor beta chains derived from one specimen sequenced in a study of post-analysis software for immune sequencing data. Study outcomes and limitations: The five TRBV segments detected at higher frequency in patients than in controls included TRBV5-6, TRBV5-1 and TRBV20-1.

Carried by the TCR beta cDNA libraries were unique molecular identifiers. TCRdb processed the PCR reads anew with MiXCR; each CDR3 protein has one entry. This table has roughly 410,000 distinct CDR3 sequences, roughly 35% appearing once. Antigens for these TCRs are unknown. The specimen sequenced was blood. The source is a girl aged 5 to 17 with multiple sclerosis.

This clonotype was counted a few times. V gene TRBV24-1 combines with J gene TRBJ1-2, with a possible D match to TRBD1 (5 bases). V lost 4 bases and J lost 3, with 5 bases in between. CDR3 length: 12 amino acids. CDR1 and CDR2 from the germline V gene are KGHDR and SFDVKD. The CDR3 here is CATSDRDYGYTF. CDR3 DNA: TGTGCCACCAGTGACAGGGACTATGGCTACACCTTC.

The chain carries TRBV4-1 and TRBJ2-7; TRBD2 matches at 8 bases. This CDR3 spans 15 amino acids. J lost 1 base, V lost 1 base, and 3 bases had no gene match. Germline CDR1 is MGHRA and CDR2 is YSYEKL. In DNA form, the CDR3 reads TGCGCCAGCAGCCAAGCCCCGGGGGGGTCCTACGAGCAGTACTTC. Its translation: CASSQAPGGSYEQYF.

This chain connects TRBV15 to TRBJ2-1; 7 bases map to TRBD2. J was trimmed by 0 bases and V by 5 bases; bases with no gene match: 13. Looked up from germline, CDR1 is LNHNV and CDR2 is YYDKDF (reference sequence). The CDR3 loop spans 18 amino acids. CDR3 protein: CATSSMASSGDSYNEQFF. CDR3 bases: TGTGCCACCAGCTCCATGGCCTCCAGCGGGGACTCCTACAATGAGCAGTTCTTC.

This chain connects TRBV6-2 or TRBV6-3 to TRBJ2-7, with TRBD1 matching over 8 bases. The better agreement between TRBJ2-1 and the DNA end casts doubt on the J call. This CDR3 has 16 residues. Germline V gene lookup returns CDR1 MNHEY and CDR2 SVGEGT. The CDR3 DNA sequence: TGTGCCAGCAGCTTAGGCAGGGACAGGAGACGGAATGAGCAGTTCTTC. It yields the protein CASSLGRDRRRNEQFF.

The chain links TRBV25-1 to TRBJ1-2; D remains unclear. V was pared by 1 base and J by 6 bases, with 15 bases between. Germline lookup yields CDR1 MGHDK and CDR2 SYGVNS. The CDR3 is 15 amino acids. As DNA, the CDR3 is TGTGCCAGCAGTGAATCCTCTTTACGGCGGGATGGCTACACCTTC. This codes for CASSESSLRRDGYTF.

This clonotype was seen a handful of times. The chain has TRBV20-1 and TRBJ2-7, with D possibly matching TRBD1 (6 bases). Trimming removed 3 bases at V and 5 bases at J, with 8 bases between. The germline gives CDR1 DFQATT, CDR2 SNEGSKA (reference sequence). There are 11 residues in the CDR3. For the CDR3, the DNA is TGCAGTGCTAGGGGGGCCGACGAGCAGTACTTC. This sequence encodes CSARGADEQYF.

This clonotype occurred many times. V is TRBV4-2 and J is TRBJ2-1, with 7 bases that match TRBD2. J was trimmed by 2 bases and V by 1 base; bases with no gene match: 2. The CDR3 has 15 amino acids. CDR1 is LGHNA, CDR2 YNFKEQ, per germline. The CDR3 DNA follows: TGTGCCAGCAGCCAAGTGGCGGGGGCCTACAATGAGCAGTTCTTC. Translation gives CASSQVAGAYNEQFF.

Details on this clonotype: The junction shows a germline mismatch at one end, possibly a read error. The CDR3 reads CATSDGRTDEKLFF. DNA of the CDR3: TGTGCCACCAGTGATGGGAGAACTGATGAAAAACTGTTTTTT. The V gene is TRBV24-1, the J gene TRBJ1-4; D uncertain. Germline values: CDR1 KGHDR, CDR2 SFDVKD. This CDR3 comprises 14 residues.

This clonotype turned up a few times. V gene TRBV3-1 combines with J gene TRBJ2-7; no clear D gene. Trimming shortened V by 1 base and J by 3 bases, and 4 bases separated the two germline ends. The CDR3 totals 12 residues. Germline CDR1 LGHDT, CDR2 YNNKEL (reference sequence). The CDR3 coding sequence is TGTGCCAGCAGCCAAGGACGCTACGAGCAGTACTTC. This translates into CASSQGRYEQYF.

Comment on this clonotype: With a much larger clone just one base away, this may be a read error. This chain connects TRBV12-3 or TRBV12-4 to TRBJ1-2, with unresolved D. CDR3 length: 14 residues. The CDR3 sequence: CASSLAEEFGGHTF. CDR3 nucleotide sequence: TGTGCCAGCAGTTTAGCGGAGGAATTTGGTGGCCACACCTTC.

The V gene is TRBV12-3 or TRBV12-4, the J gene TRBJ1-2; 7 nucleotides line up with TRBD1. J was trimmed by 3 bases and V by 6 bases; bases with no gene match: 4. The CDR3 runs 13 residues. The CDR3 spells CASRAQGDYGYTF. The CDR3 coding sequence is TGTGCCAGCAGGGCTCAGGGGGACTATGGCTACACCTTC.

This clonotype was counted a few times. V is TRBV12-3 or TRBV12-4 and J is TRBJ2-1; 8 bases agree with TRBD2. V shed 5 bases and J 4 bases; nucleotides not matched to a gene: 7. The CDR3 totals 15 residues. CDR3 DNA: TGTGCCAGCAGTCCGAAACGGGGGGGTTACAATGAGCAGTTCTTC. This codes for CASSPKRGGYNEQFF.

The CDR3 protein is CASSQGKQGTGANVLTF. CDR3 bases: TGCGCCAGCAGCCAGGGGAAACAGGGGACTGGGGCCAACGTCCTGACTTTC. This sequence joins TRBV4-1 and TRBJ2-6; 7 positions agree with TRBD1. The V segment lost 3 bases and the J segment 2 bases; nucleotides outside the gene matches: 7. Germline values: CDR1 MGHRA, CDR2 YSYEKL. The CDR3 is made up of 17 amino acids.

The gene calls are TRBV11-2 and TRBJ1-2; D is unresolved. The CDR3 length is 14 residues. CDR1 SGHAT and CDR2 FQNNGV come from the germline V gene. Trimming removed 5 bases at V and 7 bases at J, with 17 bases between. Here the CDR3 DNA reads TGTGCCAGCAGCCTATGGCAAGGGATCGGTGGCTACACCTTC. Amino acids: CASSLWQGIGGYTF.

The J gene is TRBJ2-1, the V gene TRBV29-1; TRBD2 might be the D (6 bases). V lost 4 bases and J lost 5, with 15 bases in between. The CDR3 contains 14 residues. Per the germline V gene, CDR1 is SQVTM and CDR2 is ANQGSEA. The CDR3 bases are TGCAGCGTTGTGGCCTTGGCGGGAAACAATGAGCAGTTCTTC. Translation: CSVVALAGNNEQFF.

The gene calls are TRBV7-9 and TRBJ2-7; 9 nucleotides match TRBD2. The trim removed 8 bases at V and 0 bases at J, leaving 11 bases unmatched. Germline V gene lookup returns CDR1 SEHNR and CDR2 FQNEAQ (reference sequence). This CDR3 comprises 16 residues. The CDR3 loop reads CASLGLAGPSSYEQYF. CDR3 nucleotide sequence: TGTGCCAGCCTCGGGCTAGCGGGGCCAAGCTCCTACGAGCAGTACTTC.

In the case of this clonotype: Mismatch with germline at one junction end may stem from a read error. The chain recombines TRBV4-1 with TRBJ1-2, with a weak D call TRBD1 (5 bases). CDR1 is MGHRA and CDR2 is YSYEKL in the germline V gene. CDR3 length: 13 residues. CDR3 sequence: CASSQDRDYDYTF. CDR3 bases: TGCGCCAGCAGCCAAGATAGGGACTATGACTACACCTTC.

The chain couples TRBV28 to TRBJ2-5; TRBD1 matches 7 bases. The CDR3 sequence is 14 residues long. The J segment lost 4 bases and the V segment lost 4 bases, leaving 6 bases of the junction unmatched. The germline gives CDR1 MDHEN, CDR2 SYDVKM. The DNA of the CDR3 is TGTGCCAGCAGTTCCAACCGACAGGGAGAGACCCAGTACTTC. It yields the protein CASSSNRQGETQYF.

CDR3 sequence: CASSQGELAGSEQYF. CDR3 coding DNA: TGCGCCAGCAGCCAAGGGGAACTAGCGGGGTCTGAGCAGTACTTC. This sequence joins TRBV4-1 and TRBJ2-7, with TRBD2 matching over 10 bases. This CDR3 spans 15 amino acids. With 1 base clipped from V and 7 bases from J, the junction kept 7 bases outside the gene matches. The V gene's germline CDR1 is MGHRA and CDR2 YSYEKL.

The chain joins TRBV7-2 to TRBJ1-2; possible D gene TRBD1, 6 bases. V was pared by 3 bases and J by 2 bases, with 13 bases between. Looked up from germline, CDR1 is SGHTA and CDR2 is FQGNSA. The CDR3 is 15 amino acids. Here the CDR3 reads CASSFRQERNYGYTF. CDR3 coding DNA: TGTGCCAGCAGCTTCCGACAGGAACGCAACTATGGCTACACCTTC. Full variable domain (remainder filled in from reference TRBV7-2 and TRBJ1-2): GAGVSQSPSNKVTEKGKDVELRCDPISGHTALYWYRQSLGQGLEFLIYFQGNSAPDKSGLPSDRFSAERTGGSVSTLTIQRTQQEDSAVYLCASSFRQERNYGYTFGSGTRLTVV.

The chain employs TRBV6-6 and TRBJ2-5, with D unclear. The V and J ends lost 4 bases and 5 bases respectively, with 8 bases between them. CDR1 is MNHNY, CDR2 SVGAGI, per germline (reference sequence). The CDR3 is made up of 12 amino acids. DNA for the CDR3: TGTGCCAGCAGTTCGTCGTGGGAGACCCAGTACTTC. Protein sequence: CASSSSWETQYF.